A selection of T cell receptor beta chains follows, all from one sample in a study of ipilimumab plus nivolumab after autologous stem cell transplantation. The method was immunoSEQ multiplex PCR; TCRdb's version includes in-frame clones alone and lacks a portion of them. Here the sample spans 35,000 to 50,000 clones, more than 70% being singletons. The sample was PBMCs, taken in a trial of ipilimumab plus nivolumab as post-transplant consolidation. The receptors were gathered from a male donor with multiple myeloma. Each CDR3 is given with its conserved first and last residue. D genes are given only for firm matches. The size of a clone is reported for some rows only, either as once, few or many, or as a class for expanded clones.

V gene	J gene	clone size	D gene	CDR3 DNA	CDR3 protein
TRBV7-9	TRBJ1-1	NA	NA	TGTGCCAGCAGCTCGCAACGGAACACTGAAGCTTTCTTT	CASSSQRNTEAFF
TRBV9	TRBJ2-1	NA	NA	TGTGCCAGCAGCCCAACCTTTTGGAGCTCCTACAATGAGCAGTTCTTC	CASSPTFWSSYNEQFF
TRBV5-1	TRBJ1-2	NA	TRBD1	TGCGCCAGCAGCTCGTCCTCCGGGACAGGGGATGGCTACACCTTC	CASSSSSGTGDGYTF
TRBV19	TRBJ1-2	few	NA	TGTGCCAGTAGTAGCCGACAGGAGTATAGCGATGGCTACACCTTC	CASSSRQEYSDGYTF
TRBV27	TRBJ1-5	NA	TRBD1	TGTGCCAGCAGTTTGGACAACAGGGGTCGGCAGCCCCAGCATTTT	CASSLDNRGRQPQHF
TRBV7-3	TRBJ2-3	NA	TRBD1	TGTGCCAGCAGCTCCGGACAGGGGTTAGATACGCAGTATTTT	CASSSGQGLDTQYF
TRBV4-1	TRBJ1-2	NA	TRBD1	TGCGCCAGCAGCCCGGACAGGGGACAGGGAGGTGGCTACACCTTC	CASSPDRGQGGGYTF
TRBV9	TRBJ1-2	NA	NA	TGTGCCAGCAGCGTAGGTGGCCGGGGGGGAGGCTACACCTTC	CASSVGGRGGGYTF
TRBV19	TRBJ1-2	medium-sized	TRBD1	TGTGCCAGTAGTACCCTGGGACAGGGGGCAGGTGGCTACACCTTC	CASSTLGQGAGGYTF
TRBV9	TRBJ1-6	NA	NA	TGTGCCAGCAGCGTAGGAGGGGTAGATAATTCACCCCTCCACTTT	CASSVGGVDNSPLHF
TRBV6-5	TRBJ2-3	NA	NA	TGTGCCAGCAGTTACTCGGGATTACGCACAGATACGCAGTATTTT	CASSYSGLRTDTQYF
TRBV30	TRBJ2-7	NA	NA	TGTGCCTGGAGCTGGCAGGCCGCCTACGAGCAGTACTTC	CAWSWQAAYEQYF
TRBV7-9	TRBJ2-7	few	NA	TGTGCCAGCAGCCTGGGCGAGCAGTACTTC	CASSLGEQYF
TRBV6-6	TRBJ1-2	NA	TRBD1	TGTGCCAGCAGTGGGTCAGGGGGAAACTATGGCTACACCTTC	CASSGSGGNYGYTF
TRBV6-5	TRBJ1-3	NA	NA	TGTGCCAGCAGACTCCCGGCTGGAAACACCATATATTTT	CASRLPAGNTIYF
TRBV9	TRBJ1-2	NA	NA	TGTGCCAGCAGCGGCGTATCGGCTAACTATGGCTACACCTTC	CASSGVSANYGYTF
TRBV7-2	TRBJ2-1	NA	NA	TGTGCCAGCAGCTTAGGACGGTCCCCCAATGAGCAGTTCTTC	CASSLGRSPNEQFF
TRBV6-1	TRBJ2-7	NA	TRBD1	TGTGCCAGCACTCCCGGGACAGGGAGCCCCTACGAGCAGTACTTC	CASTPGTGSPYEQYF
TRBV27	TRBJ2-7	NA	TRBD1	TGTGCCAGCAGTTCCCCGGGACAGAATTACGAGCAGTACTTC	CASSSPGQNYEQYF
TRBV2	TRBJ2-1	NA	NA	TGTGCCAGCAGTACGACAGGAGAGATTGAGCAGTTCTTC	CASSTTGEIEQFF
TRBV5-4	TRBJ1-2	NA	TRBD1	TGTGCCAGCACCGAACCTAAATCAGGGGGCGTCTATGGCTACACCTTC	CASTEPKSGGVYGYTF
TRBV9	TRBJ2-2	NA	TRBD2	TGTGCCAGCAGCGGTGGGGGGGTAAACACCGGGGAGCTGTTTTTT	CASSGGGVNTGELFF
TRBV2	TRBJ1-5	NA	TRBD1	TGTGCCAGCAGTGACAGGGGGTATAGCAATCAGCCCCAGCATTTT	CASSDRGYSNQPQHF
TRBV5-1	TRBJ2-1	NA	TRBD2	TGCGCCAGCAGCCTATCGCTAGCGGGAGAGAACAATGAGCAGTTCTTC	CASSLSLAGENNEQFF
TRBV10-2	TRBJ2-2	NA	NA	TGCGCCAGCAGTACAACTTTAGCGATCGGGGAGCTGTTTTTT	CASSTTLAIGELFF
TRBV2	TRBJ1-1	NA	NA	TGTGCCAGCAGTAGTGCCGGGAGGGAAACTGAAGCTTTCTTT	CASSSAGRETEAFF
TRBV10-3	TRBJ1-5	NA	NA	TGTGCCATCAGTGAGCAGTCGGGGGGCAATCAGCCCCAGCATTTT	CAISEQSGGNQPQHF
TRBV7-2	TRBJ1-1	NA	TRBD1	TGTGCCAGCAGCAGACAGGGGGCGATGAACACTGAAGCTTTCTTT	CASSRQGAMNTEAFF
TRBV11-2	TRBJ2-6	NA	TRBD1	TGTGCCAGCAGCCAGGGACAGTACTCTGGGGCCAACGTCCTGACTTTC	CASSQGQYSGANVLTF